The 31 T cell receptor beta chains below come from one sample, sequenced in a study of naive and memory T cell subsets. Findings of the study overall: Especially in CD8 cells, naive repertoires contained a few larger clonotypes, possibly CD45RA-re-expressing memory cells.

An equimolar mix of two oligonucleotides served as the beta constant-region primer for TRBC1 and TRBC2. Four rounds of PCR amplified the ligated cDNA using nested alpha and beta constant-region primers plus SP2. TCRdb ran MiXCR on the UMI-ligation and nested PCR reads and lists one entry per CDR3 protein. The sample shows around 93,000 distinct CDR3 sequences, around 10% of them seen only once. The antigens for these receptors are not known. Source material: naive CD4+ T cells from blood. All receptors come from a human donor in good health.

The chain links TRBV9 to TRBJ2-3, with 9 bases aligning to TRBD2. The V gene end was trimmed by 1 base and the J gene end by 3 bases; junction bases not matched to a gene: 15. Germline V gene sequence: CDR1 SGDLS, CDR2 YYNGEE. The CDR3 has 19 residues. The CDR3 DNA follows: TGTGCCAGCAGCGTACGGGGGGGGGCTAGCGGGGCCTTAACAGATACGCAGTATTTT. Amino acid sequence: CASSVRGGASGALTDTQYF.

In its sample, this clonotype was seen many times. The J gene is TRBJ2-2, the V gene TRBV28, with no clear D. Germline V gene data show CDR1 as MDHEN and CDR2 as SYDVKM. V lost 2 bases and J 8 bases, leaving 6 bases between the germline ends. The CDR3 has 12 residues. CDR3: CASSLGTGELFF. In DNA form, the CDR3 reads TGTGCCAGCAGTTTAGGTACGGGGGAGCTGTTTTTT.

The chain employs TRBV21-1 and TRBJ2-6; TRBD1 is the table's D call, not checked against the DNA. TRBV21-1 is deemed a pseudogene. The CDR3 totals 19 residues. CDR3 nucleotide sequence: TGTGCCAGCAGCACCCGTCAGGACGGGGGGATCTCTGGGGCCAACGTCCTGACTTTC. This translates into CASSTRQDGGISGANVLTF.

The chain recombines TRBV5-1 with TRBJ2-6, with 9 bases aligning to TRBD1. Germline CDR1 and CDR2: SGHRS and YFSETQ. The CDR3 is 18 amino acids. The V and J ends lost 0 bases and 1 base, in that order; junction bases with no gene match: 5. DNA of the CDR3: TGCGCCAGCAGCTTGGCACAGGGGGCTATTTCTGGGGCCAACGTCCTGACTTTC. Its protein product is CASSLAQGAISGANVLTF. Using reference TRBV5-1 and TRBJ2-6 for the parts outside the CDR3, the full variable domain is KAGVTQTPRYLIKTRGQQVTLSCSPISGHRSVSWYQQTPGQGLQFLFEYFSETQRNKGNFPGRFSGRQFSNSRSEMNVSTLELGDSALYLCASSLAQGAISGANVLTFGAGSRLTVL.

This chain connects TRBV12-3 or TRBV12-4 to TRBJ1-2, with no clear D. The CDR3 covers 11 residues. V lost 4 bases and J lost 1, with 1 base in between. Written as DNA, the CDR3 is TGTGCCAGCAGTTATAACTATGGCTACACCTTC. This gives the protein CASSYNYGYTF.

In this sample, this clonotype turned up a few times. This chain uses TRBV12-3 or TRBV12-4 with TRBJ1-2; the D gene is possibly TRBD1 (5 bases). V was cut by 3 bases and J by 3 bases, with 14 bases left in between. The CDR3 is 15 amino acids. CDR3 in amino acids: CASSFGSGSYYGYTF. The CDR3 nucleotides are TGTGCCAGCAGTTTTGGTTCAGGGAGCTACTATGGCTACACCTTC.

The CDR3 DNA sequence: TGTGCCAGCAAGACAGGGGTGTATAATTCACCCCTCCACTTT. Translation gives CASKTGVYNSPLHF. The J gene is TRBJ1-6, the V gene TRBV2; 8 nucleotides agree with TRBD1. The CDR3 covers 14 residues. CDR1 SNHLY and CDR2 FYNNEI come from the germline V gene. V was clipped by 7 bases and J by 4 bases; unmatched bases: 3.

This clonotype has a count of ten or more. This chain connects TRBV4-2 to TRBJ2-3; TRBD1 is a possible D gene (5 bases). The CDR3 has 16 residues. Per the germline V gene, CDR1 is LGHNA and CDR2 is YNFKEQ. V lost 2 bases and J 0 bases, leaving 12 bases between the germline ends. In DNA form, the CDR3 reads TGTGCCAGCAGCCAACATGGACATACTAGCACAGATACGCAGTATTTT. Amino acids: CASSQHGHTSTDTQYF.

In this sample, this clonotype turned up a few times. The chain combines TRBV7-2 with TRBJ2-1, with 9 bases fitting TRBD2. The CDR3 consists of 15 residues. V shed 6 bases and J 7 bases; nucleotides not matched to a gene: 10. The germline CDR1 and CDR2 sequences are SGHTA and FQGNSA. The CDR3 protein is CASSRGREGRNEQFF. DNA of the CDR3: TGTGCCAGCAGTCGTGGGCGGGAGGGCAGGAATGAGCAGTTCTTC.

This clonotype was recorded a few times. The chain has TRBV20-1 and TRBJ2-5, with 8 bases that match TRBD2. Unmatched junction bases numbered 8, after V lost 4 bases and J lost 1 base. CDR1 is DFQATT and CDR2 is SNEGSKA in the germline V gene (reference sequence). CDR3 length: 15 residues. CDR3 region: CSAKTSALIQETQYF. DNA of the CDR3: TGCAGTGCTAAGACTAGCGCCCTCATCCAAGAGACCCAGTACTTC.

This clonotype turned up a few times. The chain has TRBV27 and TRBJ1-5; D unresolved. Trimming stripped 4 bases from V and 7 bases from J, with 8 bases between. Germline-derived CDR1 and CDR2 are MNHEY and SMNVEV (reference sequence). This CDR3 has 12 amino acids. CDR3 protein: CASSWTGQPQHF. Written as DNA, the CDR3 is TGTGCCAGCAGTTGGACCGGCCAGCCCCAGCATTTT.

This chain uses TRBV6-6 with TRBJ2-6; TRBD1 is a possible D gene (5 bases). CDR3 length equals 16 residues. CDR1 is MNHNY, CDR2 SVGAGI, per germline (reference sequence). V lost 2 bases and J lost 1, with 9 bases in between. CDR3 nucleotide sequence: TGTGCCAGCAGTTACCCTCAGGGTTCTGGGGCCAACGTCCTGACTTTC. Residues: CASSYPQGSGANVLTF.

This clonotype was detected only a few times. The rearrangement uses TRBV12-3 or TRBV12-4 and TRBJ1-6; D gene unclear. V gave up 6 bases and J gave up 14 bases, with 14 bases separating them. The CDR3 spans 12 residues. The CDR3 DNA is TGTGCCAGCAGAATCTACCGATCCACCCTCCACTTT. Amino acid sequence: CASRIYRSTLHF.

The chain carries TRBV20-1 and TRBJ2-7, with D possibly TRBD1 on 6 matching bases. The CDR3 is 14 amino acids. V lost 6 bases to trimming and J lost 1 base, with 16 bases between them. CDR1 DFQATT and CDR2 SNEGSKA come from the germline V gene (reference sequence). In DNA, the CDR3 is TGCAGTGCAGAAGACAGGTTTCTATCCTACGAGCAGTACTTC. It specifies CSAEDRFLSYEQYF.

This clonotype was seen ten or more times. The rearrangement links TRBV12-3 or TRBV12-4 to TRBJ2-2; D call uncertain. This CDR3 has 12 residues. Trimming removed 3 bases from V and 9 bases from J, with 8 bases in between. CDR3 region: CASSLLGRELFF. The CDR3 nucleotides are TGTGCCAGCAGTTTGCTGGGGAGGGAGCTGTTTTTT.

Many counts were recorded for this clonotype. The chain employs TRBV20-1 and TRBJ2-3; D call uncertain. The V end lost 3 bases, the J end lost 10 bases, and 14 bases lay between the germline ends. This CDR3 is built from 12 residues. Germline loops: CDR1 DFQATT, CDR2 SNEGSKA (reference sequence). The CDR3 sequence: CSARPTAMAQYF. Here the CDR3 DNA reads TGCAGTGCTAGGCCCACGGCCATGGCGCAGTATTTT.

This clonotype was seen more than once but under ten times. This chain joins TRBV12-3 or TRBV12-4 and TRBJ1-1; 7 bases agree with TRBD1. J gave up 3 bases and V 10 bases, and 5 bases lay outside the gene matches. The CDR3 runs to 12 residues. This CDR3 is CATQGVYTEAFF. The DNA of the CDR3 is TGTGCCACCCAGGGGGTTTACACTGAAGCTTTCTTT.

Only a few counts were recorded for this clonotype. This chain joins TRBV12-3 or TRBV12-4 and TRBJ1-1; the match to TRBD1 covers 8 bases. The CDR3 is made up of 14 amino acids. The V gene end was trimmed by 6 bases and the J gene end by 6 bases; junction bases not matched to a gene: 9. CDR3 in DNA: TGTGCCAGCAGAAAGGACAGGGTTGAAGCTGAAGCTTTCTTT. This codes for CASRKDRVEAEAFF.

As for this clonotype: A read error is possible here, since a much larger clone lies one base away. The chain has TRBV4-3 and TRBJ2-7, with D possibly being TRBD2 (5 bases). The germline gives CDR1 LGHNA, CDR2 YSLEER. The CDR3 contains 12 residues. DNA for the CDR3: TGCGCCAACAGCCTCCGAGGCGGGGAGCAGTACTTC. This codes for CANSLRGGEQYF.

The chain is built from TRBV5-1 and TRBJ1-2; D might be TRBD1 (6 bases). This CDR3 comprises 13 residues. Germline CDR1 SGHRS, CDR2 YFSETQ. V shed 4 bases and J shed 4 bases, with 11 bases lying between them. The DNA for the CDR3 is TGCGCCAGCAGCCCAAGGGACACCTATGGCTACACCTTC. It encodes CASSPRDTYGYTF.

This clonotype was detected a few times. This sequence joins TRBV12-3 or TRBV12-4 and TRBJ1-6; D may be TRBD1 (5 bases). This CDR3 is built from 16 residues. V dropped 3 bases and J dropped 7 bases, with 16 bases sitting between them. CDR3 sequence (DNA): TGTGCCAGCAGTTTGGGAGCGGGGGTAGGGAATTCACCCCTCCACTTT. This encodes CASSLGAGVGNSPLHF.

The V and J genes are TRBV7-9 and TRBJ1-5, with unresolved D. Germline CDR1 SEHNR, CDR2 FQNEAQ (reference sequence). The CDR3 runs to 15 residues. The V end lost 1 base, the J end lost 0 bases, and 7 bases lay between the germline ends. Here the CDR3 DNA reads TGTGCCAGCAGCTTAGGTGGGAATAGCAATCAGCCCCAGCATTTT. It codes for CASSLGGNSNQPQHF. Complete variable domain (other parts from reference TRBV7-9 and TRBJ1-5): DTGVSQNPRHKITKRGQNVTFRCDPISEHNRLYWYRQTLGQGPEFLTYFQNEAQLEKSRLLSDRFSAERPKGSFSTLEIQRTEQGDSAMYLCASSLGGNSNQPQHFGDGTRLSIL.

This chain uses TRBV12-3 or TRBV12-4 with TRBJ1-5; D gene uncertain. This CDR3 is built from 15 residues. V was pared by 0 bases and J by 7 bases, with 13 bases between. CDR3 in DNA: TGTGCCAGCAGTTTAGCGCAGGCTCATCGGCAGCCCCAGCATTTT. Translation gives CASSLAQAHRQPQHF.

J is TRBJ1-5 and V is TRBV12-3 or TRBV12-4; D is ambiguous. V was clipped by 7 bases and J by 7 bases, with 11 bases between them. The CDR3 length is 12 residues. The CDR3 sequence is CASTPGGQPQHF. CDR3 nucleotides: TGTGCCAGCACCCCGGGCGGCCAGCCCCAGCATTTT.

This sequence joins TRBV14 and TRBJ2-1, with 15 bases fitting TRBD2. This CDR3 has 16 amino acids. The germline CDR1 and CDR2 sequences are SGHDN and FVKESK. The ends lost 4 bases at V and 7 bases at J; junction bases unmatched: 5. CDR3: CASSRTSGRAGNEQFF. The CDR3 coding sequence is TGTGCCAGCAGCCGGACTAGCGGGAGGGCCGGGAATGAGCAGTTCTTC.

V and J are TRBV28 and TRBJ1-1, with no clear D. This CDR3 comprises 15 residues. V lost 3 bases, J lost 9 bases, and 20 bases lay in between. CDR1 and CDR2 (germline): MDHEN, SYDVKM. The CDR3 spells CASSFHSPETLKAFF. The CDR3 region has the DNA TGTGCCAGCAGTTTTCATAGCCCGGAAACACTGAAAGCTTTCTTT.

The rearrangement uses TRBV2 and TRBJ1-2; D not resolved. There are 13 residues in the CDR3. Trimming took off 0 bases at V and 4 bases at J, with 6 bases between the two ends. CDR1 and CDR2 (germline): SNHLY, FYNNEI. The CDR3 sequence: CASSEASGYGYTF. The CDR3 region has the DNA TGTGCCAGCAGTGAAGCGTCAGGCTATGGCTACACCTTC.

The chain uses TRBV19 and TRBJ2-1, with a tentative D call TRBD2 (5 bases). The CDR3 spans 14 residues. V shed 7 bases and J shed 2 bases, with 12 bases lying between them. Germline V gene data show CDR1 as LNHDA and CDR2 as SQIVND (reference sequence). The CDR3 nucleotides are TGTGCCAGTACCACCCCCGGGGCCTACAATGAGCAGTTCTTC. It translates to CASTTPGAYNEQFF.

The chain has TRBV6-2 or TRBV6-3 and TRBJ2-1; 8 bases align to TRBD2. The germline V gene encodes CDR1 MNHEY and CDR2 SVGEGT. The CDR3 contains 13 residues. The J segment lost 7 bases and the V segment lost 10 bases, leaving 9 bases of the junction unmatched. This chain's CDR3 is CATTHPSGNEQFF. The CDR3 DNA follows: TGTGCCACCACACACCCTAGCGGGAATGAGCAGTTCTTC.

This chain links TRBV20-1 with TRBJ1-4; D may be TRBD1 (6 bases). The germline V gene encodes CDR1 DFQATT and CDR2 SNEGSKA (reference sequence). Trimming removed 0 bases at V and 11 bases at J, with 10 bases between. The CDR3 is 12 amino acids. CDR3 in amino acids: CSARDEGVKLFF. Here the CDR3 DNA reads TGCAGTGCTAGAGATGAGGGGGTGAAACTGTTTTTT.

This rearrangement joins TRBV20-1 to TRBJ1-2; D not certain. Trimming removed 0 bases from V and 5 bases from J, with 7 bases in between. Germline V gene sequence: CDR1 DFQATT, CDR2 SNEGSKA (reference sequence). The CDR3 has 12 amino acids. This chain's CDR3 is CSARDPPYGYTF. In nucleotides, the CDR3 is TGCAGTGCTAGAGATCCCCCGTATGGCTACACCTTC.